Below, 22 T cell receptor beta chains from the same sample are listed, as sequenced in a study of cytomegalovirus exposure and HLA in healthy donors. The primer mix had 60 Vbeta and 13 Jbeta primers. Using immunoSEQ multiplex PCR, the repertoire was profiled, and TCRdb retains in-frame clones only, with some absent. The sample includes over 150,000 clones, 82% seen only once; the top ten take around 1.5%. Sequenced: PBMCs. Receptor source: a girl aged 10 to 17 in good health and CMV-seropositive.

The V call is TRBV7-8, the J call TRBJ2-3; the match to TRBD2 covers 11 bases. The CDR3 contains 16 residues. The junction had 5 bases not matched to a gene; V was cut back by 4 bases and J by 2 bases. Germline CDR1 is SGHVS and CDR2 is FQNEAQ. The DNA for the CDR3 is TGTGCCAGCAGCTCCCGACTAGCGGGGTTCACAGATACGCAGTATTTT. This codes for CASSSRLAGFTDTQYF.

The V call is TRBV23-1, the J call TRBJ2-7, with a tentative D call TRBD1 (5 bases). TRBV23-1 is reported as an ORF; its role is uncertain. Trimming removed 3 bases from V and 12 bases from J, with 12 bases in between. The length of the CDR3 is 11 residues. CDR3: CASSHFGQAYF. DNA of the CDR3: TGCGCCAGCAGTCATTTCGGACAAGCGTACTTC.

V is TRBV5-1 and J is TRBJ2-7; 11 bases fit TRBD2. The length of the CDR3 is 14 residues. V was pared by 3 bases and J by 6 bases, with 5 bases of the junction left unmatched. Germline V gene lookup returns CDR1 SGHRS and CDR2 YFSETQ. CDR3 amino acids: CASSSTSGSAEQYF. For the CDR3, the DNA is TGCGCCAGCAGCTCTACTAGCGGGAGCGCCGAGCAGTACTTC.

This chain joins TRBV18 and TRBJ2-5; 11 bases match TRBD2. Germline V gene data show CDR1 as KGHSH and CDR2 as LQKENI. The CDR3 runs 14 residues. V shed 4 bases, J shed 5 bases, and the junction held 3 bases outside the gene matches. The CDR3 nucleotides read TGTGCCAGCTCACAGACTAGCGGGAAGGAGACCCAGTACTTC. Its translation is CASSQTSGKETQYF.

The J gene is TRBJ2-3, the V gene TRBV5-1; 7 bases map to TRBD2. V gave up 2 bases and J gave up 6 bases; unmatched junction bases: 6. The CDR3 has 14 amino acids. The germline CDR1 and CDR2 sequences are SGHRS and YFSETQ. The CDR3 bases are TGCGCCAGCAGCTTAGGTGGGAGGGCGGATACGCAGTATTTT. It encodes CASSLGGRADTQYF.

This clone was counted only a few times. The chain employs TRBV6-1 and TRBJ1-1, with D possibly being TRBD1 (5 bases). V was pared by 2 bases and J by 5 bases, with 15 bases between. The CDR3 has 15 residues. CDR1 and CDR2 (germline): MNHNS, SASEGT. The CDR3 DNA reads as TGTGCCAGCAGTGAATGGGGGGAGTGGGTGACTGAAGCTTTCTTT. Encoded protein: CASSEWGEWVTEAFF.

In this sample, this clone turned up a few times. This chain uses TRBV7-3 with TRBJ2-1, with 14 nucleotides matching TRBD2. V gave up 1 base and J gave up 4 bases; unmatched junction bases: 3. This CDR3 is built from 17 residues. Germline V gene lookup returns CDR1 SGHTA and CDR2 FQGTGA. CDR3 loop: CASSLMGTSGSYNEQFF. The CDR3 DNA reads TGTGCCAGCAGCTTAATGGGGACTAGCGGGAGTTACAATGAGCAGTTCTTC.

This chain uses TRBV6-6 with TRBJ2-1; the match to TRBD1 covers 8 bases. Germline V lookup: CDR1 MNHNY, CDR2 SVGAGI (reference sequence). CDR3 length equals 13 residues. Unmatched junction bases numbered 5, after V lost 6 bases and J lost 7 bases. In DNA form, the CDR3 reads TGTGCCAGCAGAGGGGACAGGAGGAATGAGCAGTTCTTC. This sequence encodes CASRGDRRNEQFF.

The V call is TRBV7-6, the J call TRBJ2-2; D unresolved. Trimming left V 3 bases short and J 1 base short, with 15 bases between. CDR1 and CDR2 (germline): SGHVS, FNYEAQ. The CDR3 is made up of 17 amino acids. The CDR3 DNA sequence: TGTGCCAGCAGCTTGGATGAGGAGTCCGGGAACACCGGGGAGCTGTTTTTT. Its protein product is CASSLDEESGNTGELFF.

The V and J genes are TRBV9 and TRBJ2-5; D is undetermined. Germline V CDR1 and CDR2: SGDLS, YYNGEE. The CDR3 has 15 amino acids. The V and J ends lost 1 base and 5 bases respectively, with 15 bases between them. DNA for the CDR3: TGTGCCAGCAGCGTATTAGCAGACCTCTGGGAGACCCAGTACTTC. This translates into CASSVLADLWETQYF.

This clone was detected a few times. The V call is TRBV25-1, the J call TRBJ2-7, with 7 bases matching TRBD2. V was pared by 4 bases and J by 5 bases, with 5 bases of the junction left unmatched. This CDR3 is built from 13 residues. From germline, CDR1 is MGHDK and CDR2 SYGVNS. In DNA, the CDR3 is TGTGCCAGCAGTGGCGGGAGTCCCCACGAGCAGTACTTC. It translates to CASSGGSPHEQYF.

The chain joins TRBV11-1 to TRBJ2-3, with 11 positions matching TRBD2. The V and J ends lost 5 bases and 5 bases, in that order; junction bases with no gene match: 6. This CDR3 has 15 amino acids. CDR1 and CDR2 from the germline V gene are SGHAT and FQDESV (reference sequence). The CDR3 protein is CASSLRLAGLDTQYF. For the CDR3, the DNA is TGTGCCAGCAGCCTAAGACTAGCGGGGTTAGATACGCAGTATTTT.

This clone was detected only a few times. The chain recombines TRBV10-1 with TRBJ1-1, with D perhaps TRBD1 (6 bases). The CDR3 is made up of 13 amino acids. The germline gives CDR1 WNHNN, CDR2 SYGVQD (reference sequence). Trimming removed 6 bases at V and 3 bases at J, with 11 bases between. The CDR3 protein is CASSLGGDTEAFF. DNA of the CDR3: TGCGCCAGCAGCCTAGGGGGGGACACTGAAGCTTTCTTT.

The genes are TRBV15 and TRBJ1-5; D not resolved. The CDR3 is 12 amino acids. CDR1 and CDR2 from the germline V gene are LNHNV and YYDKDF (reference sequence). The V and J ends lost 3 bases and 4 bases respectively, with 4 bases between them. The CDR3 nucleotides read TGTGCCACCAGCAGGTTAAATCAGCCCCAGCATTTT. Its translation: CATSRLNQPQHF.

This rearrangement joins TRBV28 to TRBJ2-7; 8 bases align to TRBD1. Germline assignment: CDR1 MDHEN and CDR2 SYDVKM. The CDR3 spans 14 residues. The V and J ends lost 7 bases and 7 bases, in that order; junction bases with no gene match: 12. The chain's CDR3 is CASNVGTGLKEQYF. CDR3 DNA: TGTGCCAGCAACGTGGGGACAGGACTGAAGGAGCAGTACTTC.

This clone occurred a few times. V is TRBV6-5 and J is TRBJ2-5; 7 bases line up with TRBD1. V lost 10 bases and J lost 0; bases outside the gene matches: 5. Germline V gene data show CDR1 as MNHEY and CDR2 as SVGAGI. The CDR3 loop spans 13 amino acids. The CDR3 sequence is CATQTGNQETQYF. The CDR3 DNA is TGTGCCACACAGACAGGGAACCAAGAGACCCAGTACTTC.

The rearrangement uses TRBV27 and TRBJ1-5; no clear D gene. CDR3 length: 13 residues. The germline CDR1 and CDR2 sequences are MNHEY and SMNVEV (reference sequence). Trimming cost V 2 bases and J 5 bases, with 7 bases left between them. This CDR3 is CASSLGPDQPQHF. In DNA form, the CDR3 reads TGTGCCAGCAGTTTAGGGCCAGATCAGCCCCAGCATTTT.

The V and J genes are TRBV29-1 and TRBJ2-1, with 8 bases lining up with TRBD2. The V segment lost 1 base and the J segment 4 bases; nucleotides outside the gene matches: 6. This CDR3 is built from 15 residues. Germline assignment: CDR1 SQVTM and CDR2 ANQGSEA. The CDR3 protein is CSVEGGLARYNEQFF. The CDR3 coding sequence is TGCAGCGTTGAAGGCGGACTAGCAAGGTACAATGAGCAGTTCTTC.

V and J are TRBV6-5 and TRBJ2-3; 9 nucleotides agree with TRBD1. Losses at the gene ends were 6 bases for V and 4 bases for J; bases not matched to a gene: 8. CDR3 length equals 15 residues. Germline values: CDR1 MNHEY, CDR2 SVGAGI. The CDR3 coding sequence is TGTGCCAGCAGAGCATGGGACAGGGCATCAGATACGCAGTATTTT. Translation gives CASRAWDRASDTQYF.

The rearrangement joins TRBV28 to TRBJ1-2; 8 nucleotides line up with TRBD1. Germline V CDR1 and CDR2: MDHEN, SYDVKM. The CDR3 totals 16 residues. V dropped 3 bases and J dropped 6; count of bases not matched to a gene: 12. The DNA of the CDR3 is TGTGCCAGCAGTTTTCAGGGACAGGAGCGGATCGATGGCTACACCTTC. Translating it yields CASSFQGQERIDGYTF.

In DNA form, the CDR3 reads TGTGCCAGCAGCCGTTCGGGATCCCGCTTCTACGAGCAGTACTTC. This translates into CASSRSGSRFYEQYF. The V gene is TRBV7-2, the J gene TRBJ2-7; TRBD2 might be the D (5 bases). Germline V gene sequence: CDR1 SGHTA, CDR2 FQGNSA. The CDR3 is made up of 15 amino acids. Trimming shortened V by 5 bases and J by 3 bases, and 17 bases separated the two germline ends.

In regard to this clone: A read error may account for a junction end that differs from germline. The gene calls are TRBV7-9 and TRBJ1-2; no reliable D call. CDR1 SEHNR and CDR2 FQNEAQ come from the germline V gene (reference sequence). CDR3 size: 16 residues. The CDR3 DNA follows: TGTTCCAGCAGCCCCCCGTTACCTCGAGGGAAAGATGGCTACACCTTC. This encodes CSSSPPLPRGKDGYTF.